This entry concerns a single T cell receptor (beta chain). V dropped 5 bases and J dropped 6 bases, with 32 bases sitting between them. Germline V gives CDR1 SEHNR, CDR2 FQNEAQ (reference sequence). CDR3 length: 20 amino acids. As handled by the study authors: Reference gene primers were amplified, and this amplification served to estimate nucleated cell counts. The table came from immunoSEQ multiplex PCR; TCRdb's copy has only in-frame clones and leaves some out. That table is the source of V, J and clone size, and D and trimming were worked out from the DNA. The sample yields tens of thousands of clones, roughly four fifths seen once. This entry is derived from a study of blood T cell repertoires in COVID-19. Study-wide context: Samples came from the United States, Italy and Spain, spanning acute and convalescent COVID-19. From T cells, B-cell-depleted T cells, or PBMCs came the material, which was cDNA or gDNA.

Sample: peripheral blood. This clonotype was sampled from a human donor in a cohort sampled during active COVID-19. The V and J genes are TRBV7-9 and TRBJ2-1; D may be TRBD2 (6 bases). CDR3 sequence: CASSKLGFGAGGVGSNEQFF. The CDR3 DNA follows: TGTGCCAGCAGCAAACTAGGTTTCGGTGCTGGCGGGGTGGGGAGCAATGAGCAGTTCTTC.